One sample yielded the 23 T cell receptor beta chains listed below, sequenced in a study of neurological immune-mediated disorders. MiXCR, applied by TCRdb to the 5' RACE reads, yields one record per CDR3 protein. The sample yields about 70,000 distinct CDR3 sequences, approximately 5% seen once. The sample was PBMCs. The receptors were gathered from a woman in her seventies with multiple sclerosis.

This clonotype was picked up a small number of times. The chain couples TRBV5-5 to TRBJ1-1, with D possibly being TRBD1 (5 bases). The V end lost 6 bases, the J end lost 0 bases, and 15 bases lay between the germline ends. From germline, CDR1 is SGHKS and CDR2 YYEKEE (reference sequence). The length of the CDR3 is 15 residues. The CDR3 DNA reads as TGTGCCAGCACCTCCAGGGCCGGGATGAACACTGAAGCTTTCTTT. This encodes CASTSRAGMNTEAFF.

Concerning this clonotype: This may stem from a read error, because a much larger clone lies one nucleotide away. The chain links TRBV7-9 to TRBJ1-2, with a weak D call TRBD1 (6 bases). Germline assignment: CDR1 SEHNR and CDR2 FQNEAQ (reference sequence). The CDR3 sequence is 12 residues long. The CDR3 bases are TGTGACAGCAGTTACAGGGACATTGGCTACACCTTC. Protein sequence: CDSSYRDIGYTF.

This clonotype appeared many times. This chain uses TRBV10-3 with TRBJ2-7; weak D call: TRBD2 (5 bases). Deletions cut 5 bases from V and 2 bases from J, with 7 bases between. This CDR3 is 12 amino acids long. Germline CDR1 ENHRY, CDR2 SYGVKD. DNA of the CDR3: TGTGCCATCAGTAGCGGAACCTACGAGCAGTACTTC. This encodes CAISSGTYEQYF.

This chain uses TRBV21-1 with TRBJ2-1; TRBD2 was called by the table and not checked on the DNA. TRBV21-1 is listed as a pseudogene. The CDR3 is made up of 13 amino acids. The CDR3 DNA is TGTGCCAGCAGCAAAGTAAGAGGGAGTGAGCAGTTCTTC. Translating gives CASSKVRGSEQFF.

This clonotype was seen at least ten times. This chain uses TRBV7-2 with TRBJ2-2; 7 bases agree with TRBD1. The trim removed 2 bases at V and 6 bases at J, leaving 6 bases unmatched. The V gene's germline CDR1 is SGHTA and CDR2 FQGNSA. CDR3 size: 15 residues. For the CDR3, the DNA is TGTGCCAGCAGCTTAAGACAGGGTGGGCCCGGGGAGCTGTTTTTT. Encoded protein: CASSLRQGGPGELFF.

The table lists this clonotype with many counts. This chain uses TRBV20-1 with TRBJ2-3, with a possible D match to TRBD2 (6 bases). The CDR3 is 15 amino acids. Germline V gene data show CDR1 as DFQATT and CDR2 as SNEGSKA (reference sequence). The V and J ends lost 3 bases and 0 bases respectively, with 13 bases between them. The CDR3 here is CSASDWGLSTDTQYF. The CDR3 DNA follows: TGCAGTGCTAGTGATTGGGGACTTAGCACAGATACGCAGTATTTT.

This clonotype was counted many times. The V and J genes are TRBV6-5 and TRBJ2-3; TRBD1 aligns across 7 bases. The germline CDR1 and CDR2 sequences are MNHEY and SVGAGI. CDR3 size: 14 residues. The J segment lost 3 bases and the V segment lost 6 bases, leaving 6 bases of the junction unmatched. CDR3 coding DNA: TGTGCCAGCAGCCCCACAGGGGCGACAGATACGCAGTATTTT. Protein sequence: CASSPTGATDTQYF.

This clonotype was counted many times. The rearrangement links TRBV7-2 to TRBJ1-1; 7 nucleotides agree with TRBD1. The CDR3 loop spans 16 amino acids. Per the germline V gene, CDR1 is SGHTA and CDR2 is FQGNSA. Losses at the gene ends were 1 base for V and 1 base for J; bases not matched to a gene: 6. CDR3 in DNA: TGTGCCAGCAGCTTAGTTTCAGGGGGAACGAACACTGAAGCTTTCTTT. The encoded protein is CASSLVSGGTNTEAFF.

This clonotype showed up many times. The rearrangement links TRBV7-2 to TRBJ2-4; TRBD2 matches 7 bases. Germline CDR1 is SGHTA and CDR2 is FQGNSA. Unmatched junction bases numbered 10, after V lost 7 bases and J lost 4 bases. The CDR3 consists of 15 residues. CDR3 nucleotides: TGTGCCAGCAAACCAGGCGGGGGAAATAAAAACATTCAGTACTTC. This sequence encodes CASKPGGGNKNIQYF. The full variable domain, completed using reference TRBV7-2 and TRBJ2-4, is GAGVSQSPSNKVTEKGKDVELRCDPISGHTALYWYRQSLGQGLEFLIYFQGNSAPDKSGLPSDRFSAERTGGSVSTLTIQRTQQEDSAVYLCASKPGGGNKNIQYFGAGTRLSVL.

This clonotype has at least ten counts. CDR3 in amino acids: CASSDSSGRWDEQFF. CDR3 DNA sequence: TGTGCCAGCAGCGATTCTAGCGGGAGATGGGATGAGCAGTTCTTC. This chain links TRBV9 with TRBJ2-1, with 10 bases identical to TRBD2. Trimming took 3 bases from V and 8 from J; bases not matched to a gene: 8. CDR1 and CDR2 from the germline V gene are SGDLS and YYNGEE. The length of the CDR3 is 15 residues.

At least ten counts were recorded for this clonotype. The chain recombines TRBV5-5 with TRBJ2-5, with D possibly TRBD1 on 5 matching bases. The CDR3 length is 15 residues. The V gene lost 6 bases and the J gene lost 4 bases, with 19 bases spanning the gap. CDR1 and CDR2 (germline): SGHKS, YYEKEE (reference sequence). The CDR3 sequence is CASNLSGKGRETQYF. As DNA, the CDR3 is TGTGCCAGCAACCTTTCAGGGAAGGGGCGAGAGACCCAGTACTTC.

A remark on this clonotype: A single base separates this from a much larger clone, so it may be a read error. The genes are TRBV4-3 and TRBJ1-1; possibly TRBD1 for D (5 bases). CDR3 length equals 14 residues. In germline, CDR1 is LGHNA, CDR2 YSLEER. The CDR3, as DNA: TGCGCCAGCAGCCAACCTGGGACGGGGGATGAAGCTATCTTT. This codes for CASSQPGTGDEAIF.

This clonotype showed up many times. CDR3 amino acids: CASNPRGGPGNTIYF. As DNA, the CDR3 is TGTGCCAGCAACCCGCGGGGGGGGCCTGGAAACACCATATATTTT. The rearrangement links TRBV6-6 to TRBJ1-3; a weak D match, TRBD1 (6 bases). Germline loops: CDR1 MNHNY, CDR2 SVGAGI (reference sequence). Trimming shortened V by 7 bases and J by 2 bases, and 15 bases separated the two germline ends. This CDR3 contains 15 residues.

This clonotype was detected only a few times. V gene TRBV5-1 combines with J gene TRBJ2-6, with 8 positions matching TRBD2. V lost 1 base, J lost 2 bases, and 8 bases stayed unmatched. The length of the CDR3 is 18 residues. The V gene's germline CDR1 is SGHRS and CDR2 YFSETQ. CDR3 sequence: CASSLTSGRVAGANVLTF. For the CDR3, the DNA is TGCGCCAGCAGCTTGACTAGCGGAAGGGTAGCTGGGGCCAACGTCCTGACTTTC.

This clonotype has a count of ten or more. As DNA, the CDR3 is TGTGCCAGCAGCTCGGGACAGGGGCAAGGTACAGGGGAGACCCAGTACTTC. This gives the protein CASSSGQGQGTGETQYF. V usage is TRBV7-2 and J usage is TRBJ2-5; 10 bases line up with TRBD1. Germline CDR1 and CDR2: SGHTA and FQGNSA. The CDR3 runs to 17 residues. Germline trimming cut 4 bases from V and 5 bases from J; bases unmatched to any gene: 13. The whole variable domain, remainder taken from reference TRBV7-2 and TRBJ2-5, is GAGVSQSPSNKVTEKGKDVELRCDPISGHTALYWYRQSLGQGLEFLIYFQGNSAPDKSGLPSDRFSAERTGGSVSTLTIQRTQQEDSAVYLCASSSGQGQGTGETQYFGPGTRLLVL.

At least ten counts were recorded for this clonotype. The genes are TRBV24-1 and TRBJ2-5; TRBD1 might be the D (5 bases). CDR3 size: 14 residues. The ends were cut back, 3 bases at V and 5 bases at J, with 12 bases in the middle. Germline V lookup: CDR1 KGHDR, CDR2 SFDVKD. The CDR3 region has the DNA TGTGCCACCAGTGATCCCGTCTCAGGGGAGACCCAGTACTTC. Its protein product is CATSDPVSGETQYF.

This clonotype turned up a few times. This chain joins TRBV5-4 and TRBJ1-1, with 8 bases lining up with TRBD1. The germline CDR1 and CDR2 sequences are SGHNT and YYREEE (reference sequence). Trimming took 2 bases from V and 4 from J; bases not matched to a gene: 7. There are 15 residues in the CDR3. The CDR3 protein is CASSFDRGRGTEAFF. CDR3 in DNA: TGTGCCAGCAGCTTCGACAGGGGAAGGGGCACTGAAGCTTTCTTT.

This clonotype was recorded many times. The V and J genes are TRBV6-2 or TRBV6-3 and TRBJ1-1; maybe TRBD1 (5 bases). V was clipped by 5 bases and J by 1 base, with 11 bases between them. CDR3 length: 14 residues. The germline V gene encodes CDR1 MNHEY and CDR2 SVGEGT. The CDR3 bases are TGTGCCAGCAGTCGGACGGGGGAGAACACTGAAGCTTTCTTT. Its translation: CASSRTGENTEAFF.

The table lists this clonotype with many counts. This rearrangement joins TRBV12-3 or TRBV12-4 to TRBJ2-7, with 7 bases matching TRBD2. The V segment lost 1 base and the J segment 3 bases; nucleotides outside the gene matches: 6. This CDR3 has 15 residues. The chain's CDR3 is CASSLVGEGSYEQYF. The CDR3 nucleotides read TGTGCCAGCAGTTTAGTGGGGGAGGGGAGCTACGAGCAGTACTTC.

Many counts were recorded for this clonotype. This sequence joins TRBV6-6 and TRBJ2-7; 8 bases fit TRBD2. Looked up from germline, CDR1 is MNHNY and CDR2 is SVGAGI (reference sequence). With V trimmed by 0 bases and J by 3 bases, 1 base remained unmatched. The CDR3 loop spans 14 amino acids. The CDR3 here is CASSYSAGGYEQYF. CDR3 nucleotide sequence: TGTGCCAGCAGTTACTCGGCGGGGGGCTACGAGCAGTACTTC.

At least ten counts were recorded for this clonotype. The V gene is TRBV20-1, the J gene TRBJ2-7; 7 bases align to TRBD2. The CDR3 sequence is 14 residues long. The V segment lost 1 base and the J segment 5 bases; nucleotides outside the gene matches: 8. Germline V gives CDR1 DFQATT, CDR2 SNEGSKA (reference sequence). This CDR3 reads CSARAGGDRDEQYF. The CDR3 nucleotides read TGCAGTGCTAGAGCGGGGGGAGATAGAGACGAGCAGTACTTC.

This clonotype showed up many times. The rearrangement joins TRBV7-2 to TRBJ2-1, with 12 positions matching TRBD2. Germline-derived CDR1 and CDR2 are SGHTA and FQGNSA. The V gene end was trimmed by 3 bases and the J gene end by 7 bases; junction bases not matched to a gene: 4. CDR3 length: 15 residues. Here the CDR3 reads CASSFQLAGGNEQFF. The CDR3 DNA reads TGTGCCAGCAGCTTCCAACTAGCGGGAGGAAATGAGCAGTTCTTC.

There are many counts of this clonotype. This sequence joins TRBV4-3 and TRBJ2-3; D call uncertain. The CDR3 covers 12 residues. The V gene's germline CDR1 is LGHNA and CDR2 YSLEER. The germline V and J ends were trimmed by 4 bases and 5 bases, with 7 bases remaining between them. In nucleotides, the CDR3 is TGCGCCAGCAGCCCGTCGGGAGATACGCAGTATTTT. This translates into CASSPSGDTQYF.